The following is a TCR beta chain sequence with its context. Its antigen remains unidentified. This sample was taken from a study of vaccination and CD4 T cells after COVID-19. Study details: Convalescent donors were composed of six males and four females, of whom two were Hispanic. Cells were stimulated with overlapping spike peptide pools from SARS-CoV-2, HCoV-NL63, HCoV-OC43 and HCoV-229E. Study-level findings and limits: From a median of about 21 to 40, SARS-CoV-2-reactive clonotypes increased, though not significantly.

Cultured CD4+ T cell DNA was sequenced using the Oncomine TCR Beta short-read assay. TCRdb reprocessed the PCR reads with MiXCR, giving one entry per CDR3 protein. The sample includes more than 15,000 distinct CDR3 sequences, around 59% of them seen just once. CDR3 length: 12 amino acids. Germline V lookup: CDR1 DFQATT, CDR2 SNEGSKA (reference sequence). Treatment specified: roughly 10-day PBMC culture with coronavirus spike peptide pools or control peptides (ViraFEST assay). After expanding antigen-specific T cells with peptide pools, ViraFEST sequenced their TCRs. The sequence was collected from a human donor who had recovered from COVID-19. The input for sequencing was CD4+ T cells from blood, cultured in vitro, taken after SARS-CoV-2 vaccination. V is TRBV20-1 and J is TRBJ1-1; D uncertain. CDR3 in amino acids: CTAPRPGAEAFF. The CDR3 nucleotides are TGCACCGCGCCGAGGCCTGGGGCTGAAGCTTTCTTT.